This T cell receptor (beta chain) was identified during a study of blood T cell repertoires in COVID-19. Per the original methods: Amplification of reference gene primers provided the estimated nucleated cell counts. TCRdb's table, derived via immunoSEQ multiplex PCR, lists solely in-frame clones and lacks some. D and trimming were read from the DNA, whereas the V and J calls and clone size are those reported in that table. This repertoire shows about 83,000 clones, roughly 88% found once; its top ten account for about 8%. The germline V gene encodes CDR1 SGHTA and CDR2 FQGNSA. V lost 1 base, J lost 4 bases, and 7 bases lay in between. The CDR3 consists of 14 residues.

The genes are TRBV7-2 and TRBJ1-4, with D uncertain. This clonotype was obtained from a man between 45 and 60 years old with active COVID-19. The sequenced sample was peripheral blood. CDR3 residues: CASSLGRSNEKLFF. CDR3 bases: TGTGCCAGCAGCTTAGGCCGGAGTAATGAAAAACTGTTTTTT.